These 17 T cell receptor beta chains share one sample of origin, sequenced in a study of T-cell memory formation after mild COVID-19. One entry per CDR3 protein results from TCRdb running MiXCR on the 5' RACE reads. The data hold some 68,000 distinct CDR3 sequences, with roughly a sixth observed a single time. Sequencing was done on a sample of PBMCs or a T cell subset sorted from them (not recorded which). These receptors originate from an adult woman who had mild COVID-19 (a few samples of this study predate the infection). Cell type and time point are not known.

The chain recombines TRBV7-9 with TRBJ2-7, with D possibly TRBD1 on 6 matching bases. The CDR3 extends over 14 amino acids. Per the germline V gene, CDR1 is SEHNR and CDR2 is FQNEAQ (reference sequence). V was cut by 5 bases and J by 5 bases, with 16 bases left in between. CDR3 DNA sequence: TGTGCCAGCAGCCTTACTACAGGGATCCACGAGCAGTACTTC. Encoded protein: CASSLTTGIHEQYF.

V usage is TRBV7-9 and J usage is TRBJ2-1; D ambiguous. Germline values: CDR1 SEHNR, CDR2 FQNEAQ (reference sequence). This CDR3 spans 16 amino acids. V was cut by 0 bases and J by 0 bases, with 9 bases left in between. In DNA form, the CDR3 reads TGTGCCAGCAGCTTAGCGCGACATGGCTCCTACAATGAGCAGTTCTTC. This gives the protein CASSLARHGSYNEQFF.

This clonotype has just a few counts. This rearrangement joins TRBV27 to TRBJ2-5; D call uncertain. The CDR3 is 14 amino acids. Germline V gives CDR1 MNHEY, CDR2 SMNVEV (reference sequence). V was clipped by 5 bases and J by 2 bases, with 12 bases between them. CDR3 coding DNA: TGTGCCAGCAGTGGGGATTTGGTGCAAGAGACCCAGTACTTC. Protein: CASSGDLVQETQYF.

This sequence joins TRBV7-9 and TRBJ2-1; D is perhaps TRBD2 (5 bases). V lost 1 base and J lost 13, with 17 bases in between. Germline V lookup: CDR1 SEHNR, CDR2 FQNEAQ (reference sequence). The CDR3 covers 14 residues. The CDR3 DNA reads TGTGCCAGCAGCTTAGTTCTAGCCGGGGAGAAACAGTTCTTC. This gives the protein CASSLVLAGEKQFF.

This clonotype came up a few times. This sequence joins TRBV9 and TRBJ2-7; perhaps TRBD2 as D (5 bases). V lost 4 bases and J 7 bases, leaving 24 bases between the germline ends. This CDR3 region has 16 residues. CDR1 and CDR2 (germline): SGDLS, YYNGEE. CDR3 in DNA: TGTGCCAGCAGCCGAGGCAGTGGACTCTCCACCGGGGAGCAGTACTTC. Amino acids: CASSRGSGLSTGEQYF. Variable domain in full (rest from reference TRBV9 and TRBJ2-7): DSGVTQTPKHLITATGQRVTLRCSPRSGDLSVYWYQQSLDQGLQFLIQYYNGEERAKGNILERFSAQQFPDLHSELNLSSLELGDSALYFCASSRGSGLSTGEQYFGPGTRLTVT.

The chain combines TRBV11-2 with TRBJ2-2, with 9 bases matching TRBD1. This CDR3 region has 19 residues. CDR1 is SGHAT, CDR2 FQNNGV, per germline. Trimming at V came to 0 bases and at J to 1 base, leaving 9 bases not matched to a gene. CDR3 region: CASSLDLYSGQGNTGELFF. The CDR3 nucleotides read TGTGCCAGCAGCTTAGATCTTTATTCGGGACAGGGGAACACCGGGGAGCTGTTTTTT.

There are many counts of this clonotype. The chain is built from TRBV6-5 and TRBJ2-3; unclear D gene. The CDR3 has 12 residues. Germline-derived CDR1 and CDR2 are MNHEY and SVGAGI. V shed 2 bases and J shed 6 bases, with 6 bases lying between them. CDR3 sequence: CASSYDFDTQYF. The DNA of the CDR3 is TGTGCCAGCAGTTACGATTTCGATACGCAGTATTTT.

The chain carries TRBV7-9 and TRBJ2-7, with D perhaps TRBD1 (6 bases). Trimming removed 5 bases at V and 4 bases at J, with 12 bases between. CDR1 SEHNR and CDR2 FQNEAQ come from the germline V gene (reference sequence). The CDR3 is 13 amino acids. The CDR3 DNA sequence: TGTGCCAGCAGCGCAGGACAGTTATACGAGCAGTACTTC. As protein: CASSAGQLYEQYF.

This sequence joins TRBV9 and TRBJ2-7; D is possibly TRBD1 (5 bases). Germline V gene sequence: CDR1 SGDLS, CDR2 YYNGEE. V gave up 0 bases and J gave up 5 bases, with 15 bases separating them. The CDR3 is made up of 15 amino acids. The chain's CDR3 is CASSVDYRSLHEQYF. The CDR3 DNA sequence: TGTGCCAGCAGCGTAGACTACAGGTCCCTCCACGAGCAGTACTTC.

This sequence joins TRBV29-1 and TRBJ1-1; 7 nucleotides agree with TRBD1. Germline CDR1 is SQVTM and CDR2 is ANQGSEA. V shed 7 bases and J 8 bases; nucleotides not matched to a gene: 10. This CDR3 spans 12 amino acids. The CDR3 DNA reads as TGCAGCGGGCGACAGGGTGAATTGGAAGCTTTCTTT. The encoded protein is CSGRQGELEAFF.

DNA for the CDR3: TGTGCCAGCAGCTTAGGGACAACAACTAATGAAAAACTGTTTTTT. It encodes CASSLGTTTNEKLFF. The genes are TRBV7-9 and TRBJ1-4; possibly TRBD1 for D (5 bases). The V and J ends lost 1 base and 0 bases respectively, with 6 bases between them. The V gene's germline CDR1 is SEHNR and CDR2 FQNEAQ (reference sequence). This CDR3 is built from 15 residues.

The V gene is TRBV14, the J gene TRBJ2-1, with D possibly being TRBD2 (6 bases). The CDR3 loop spans 16 amino acids. V gave up 1 base and J gave up 0 bases, with 10 bases separating them. Germline-derived CDR1 and CDR2 are SGHDN and FVKESK. As DNA, the CDR3 is TGTGCCAGCAGCCAAGTGTCCGGGAGCTCCTACAATGAGCAGTTCTTC. This codes for CASSQVSGSSYNEQFF.

This chain uses TRBV2 with TRBJ1-5, with D uncertain. The CDR3 runs to 17 residues. The V and J ends lost 4 bases and 0 bases respectively, with 16 bases between them. CDR1 is SNHLY and CDR2 is FYNNEI in the germline V gene. For the CDR3, the DNA is TGTGCCAGCAGTGCCCCATCTGGTCTGACTAGCAATCAGCCCCAGCATTTT. This codes for CASSAPSGLTSNQPQHF.

V is TRBV7-2 and J is TRBJ2-3, with TRBD1 as a possible D gene (5 bases). The germline V and J ends were trimmed by 1 base and 4 bases, with 12 bases remaining between them. This CDR3 is built from 15 residues. Germline V gene lookup returns CDR1 SGHTA and CDR2 FQGNSA. The chain's CDR3 is CASSLEGQGPDTQYF. The DNA of the CDR3 is TGTGCCAGCAGCTTAGAGGGGCAGGGTCCAGATACGCAGTATTTT.

V usage is TRBV20-1 and J usage is TRBJ2-2; TRBD1 matches at 9 bases. The CDR3 loop spans 15 amino acids. V shed 0 bases, J shed 4 bases, and the junction held 3 bases outside the gene matches. Germline CDR1 and CDR2: DFQATT and SNEGSKA (reference sequence). CDR3 loop: CSARDLDRGTGELFF. The DNA of the CDR3 is TGCAGTGCTAGAGATCTGGACAGGGGCACCGGGGAGCTGTTTTTT.

This clonotype was seen a few times. The chain is built from TRBV7-7 and TRBJ2-5, with a possible D match to TRBD2 (5 bases). V lost 5 bases, J lost 5 bases, and 15 bases lay in between. The CDR3 has 14 amino acids. CDR1 SSHAT and CDR2 FNYEAQ come from the germline V gene (reference sequence). The CDR3 is CASSPGRMRETQYF. The DNA of the CDR3 is TGTGCCAGCAGCCCGGGAAGAATGAGGGAGACCCAGTACTTC.

This clonotype has more than one count but fewer than ten. V gene TRBV29-1 combines with J gene TRBJ2-7, with D perhaps TRBD1 (6 bases). This CDR3 comprises 10 residues. Per germline, CDR1 SQVTM and CDR2 ANQGSEA. V was cut by 6 bases and J by 6 bases, with 9 bases left in between. This CDR3 reads CSVTGPEQYF. Written as DNA, the CDR3 is TGCAGCGTAACAGGGCCCGAGCAGTACTTC.